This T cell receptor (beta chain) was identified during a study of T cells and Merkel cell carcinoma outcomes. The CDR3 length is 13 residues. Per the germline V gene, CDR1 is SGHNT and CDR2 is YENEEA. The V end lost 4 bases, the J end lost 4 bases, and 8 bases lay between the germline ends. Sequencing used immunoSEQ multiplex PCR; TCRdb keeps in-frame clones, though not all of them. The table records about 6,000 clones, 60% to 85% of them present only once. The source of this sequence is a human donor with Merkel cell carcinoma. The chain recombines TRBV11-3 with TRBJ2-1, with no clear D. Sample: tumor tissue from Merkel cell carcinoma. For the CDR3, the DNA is TGTGCCAGCAGCTCGGGTCCTTACAATGAGCAGTTCTTC. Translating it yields CASSSGPYNEQFF.